These 30 T cell receptor beta chains originate from one sample sequenced in a study of T cell responses to AZD1222 COVID-19 vaccine. Generated by immunoSEQ multiplex PCR, the TCRdb table keeps only in-frame clones and is missing some. The table shows 70,000 to 95,000 clones, with about nine tenths occurring only once. Here the sequenced sample was peripheral blood, taken on day 0 of MenACWY control vaccination. Receptors were obtained from an adult in good health.

This clone has only a few counts. The CDR3 nucleotides are TGTGCCAGCAGCGTAGGGCCCAATCAGCCCCAGCATTTT. It is translated as CASSVGPNQPQHF. The V call is TRBV9, the J call TRBJ1-5; D is ambiguous. Germline-derived CDR1 and CDR2 are SGDLS and YYNGEE. Trimming pared 0 bases from V and 3 bases from J, leaving 4 bases between. The CDR3 sequence is 13 residues long.

The CDR3 reads CASSFGTNEQYF. Here the CDR3 DNA reads TGTGCCAGCAGTTTCGGGACTAACGAGCAGTACTTC. This chain joins TRBV6-2 or TRBV6-3 and TRBJ2-7; TRBD2 aligns across 7 bases. The CDR3 is made up of 12 amino acids. V shed 4 bases, J shed 5 bases, and the junction held 2 bases outside the gene matches. From germline, CDR1 is MNHEY and CDR2 SVGEGT.

Relative to its sample, this clone is medium-sized. The chain joins TRBV2 to TRBJ2-7; no reliable D call. Trimming cost V 7 bases and J 4 bases, with 14 bases left between them. This CDR3 spans 13 amino acids. The germline gives CDR1 SNHLY, CDR2 FYNNEI. Here the CDR3 reads CASNRPLEYEQYF. CDR3 bases: TGTGCCAGCAATAGGCCCCTTGAGTACGAGCAGTACTTC. The whole variable domain, remainder taken from reference TRBV2 and TRBJ2-7, is EPEVTQTPSHQVTQMGQEVILRCVPISNHLYFYWYRQILGQKVEFLVSFYNNEISEKSEIFDDQFSVERPDGSNFTLKIRSTKLEDSAMYFCASNRPLEYEQYFGPGTRLTVT.

The V and J genes are TRBV3-1 (or the pseudogene TRBV3-2) and TRBJ1-6; a weak D match, TRBD1 (6 bases). The germline CDR1 and CDR2 sequences are LGHDT and YNNKEL (reference sequence). V was clipped by 5 bases and J by 10 bases, with 12 bases between them. The CDR3 is 13 amino acids. The DNA for the CDR3 is TGTGCCAGCAGCTGGGCAGGGGAGTCACCCCTCCACTTT. Amino acid sequence: CASSWAGESPLHF.

The chain carries TRBV12-3 or TRBV12-4 and TRBJ1-2, with D uncertain. Between the trimmed V and J ends, which lost 1 base and 8 bases, there was a span of 11 bases. CDR3 length: 13 residues. This CDR3 is CASSLDSQGGYTF. The DNA of the CDR3 is TGTGCCAGCAGTTTAGATTCACAAGGCGGCTACACCTTC.

This chain joins TRBV7-2 and TRBJ1-1; no definite D call. V was trimmed by 5 bases and J by 1 base, leaving 8 bases between them. Germline CDR1 SGHTA, CDR2 FQGNSA. The CDR3 extends over 13 amino acids. CDR3 sequence: CASSPQKNTEAFF. The CDR3 DNA reads as TGTGCCAGCAGCCCACAGAAGAACACTGAAGCTTTCTTT. The full variable domain, with the rest looked up from reference TRBV7-2 and TRBJ1-1, is GAGVSQSPSNKVTEKGKDVELRCDPISGHTALYWYRQSLGQGLEFLIYFQGNSAPDKSGLPSDRFSAERTGGSVSTLTIQRTQQEDSAVYLCASSPQKNTEAFFGQGTRLTVV.

This chain joins TRBV5-4 and TRBJ1-4; the D gene is possibly TRBD1 (6 bases). The CDR3 covers 15 residues. The germline CDR1 and CDR2 sequences are SGHNT and YYREEE (reference sequence). The ends were cut back, 3 bases at V and 0 bases at J, with 9 bases in the middle. CDR3 sequence (DNA): TGTGCCAGCAGCTACCAGGGGACAACTAATGAAAAACTGTTTTTT. Encoded protein: CASSYQGTTNEKLFF.

Comment on this clone: At one boundary the junction diverges from the germline segment, which might be a read error. This chain links TRBV19 with TRBJ2-1; D is ambiguous. This CDR3 is 13 amino acids long. CDR1 and CDR2 (germline): LNHDA, SQIVND (reference sequence). The CDR3 DNA reads as TGTGGCAGTAGTCTAGGGCTCCTCAATGAGCAGTTCTTC. Translating it yields CGSSLGLLNEQFF.

J is TRBJ2-7 and V is TRBV28; 8 bases align to TRBD2. Per germline, CDR1 MDHEN and CDR2 SYDVKM. The V gene end was trimmed by 8 bases and the J gene end by 0 bases; junction bases not matched to a gene: 15. The length of the CDR3 is 17 residues. The CDR3 sequence is CASVLREGTLSSYEQYF. The CDR3 DNA sequence: TGTGCCAGCGTACTCCGGGAGGGGACACTGAGCTCCTACGAGCAGTACTTC.

With regard to this clone: A read error may account for a junction end that differs from germline. The CDR3 reads CASSSGLAGYTDTQCF. The CDR3 nucleotides read TGTGCCAGCAGTTCGGGACTAGCGGGATACACAGATACGCAGTGTTTT. This chain uses TRBV28 with TRBJ2-3; TRBD2 matches 13 bases. The germline V gene encodes CDR1 MDHEN and CDR2 SYDVKM. The CDR3 is 16 residues long. Complete variable domain (other parts from reference TRBV28 and TRBJ2-3): DVKVTQSSRYLVKRTGEKVFLECVQDMDHENMFWYRQDPGLGLRLIYFSYDVKMKEKGDIPEGYSVSREKKERFSLILESASTNQTSMYLCASSSGLAGYTDTQCFGPGTRLTVL.

Only a few counts were recorded for this clone. The chain uses TRBV10-2 and TRBJ2-7; D is possibly TRBD2 (5 bases). CDR1 and CDR2 from the germline V gene are WSHSY and SAAADI. Trimming shortened V by 2 bases and J by 2 bases, and 13 bases separated the two germline ends. CDR3 length equals 15 residues. CDR3 in amino acids: CASSEAAAAAYEQYF. The CDR3 DNA reads TGCGCCAGCAGTGAGGCGGCAGCGGCAGCCTACGAGCAGTACTTC.

CDR3 nucleotide sequence: TGTGCCAGCAGCGAGGACAGGGTTAATGAAAAACTGTTTTTT. Translation gives CASSEDRVNEKLFF. V usage is TRBV2 and J usage is TRBJ1-4; 8 positions agree with TRBD1. The CDR3 is 14 amino acids. CDR1 and CDR2 (germline): SNHLY, FYNNEI. The V and J ends lost 6 bases and 4 bases, in that order; junction bases with no gene match: 4.

This sequence joins TRBV19 and TRBJ2-7; D remains ambiguous. Looked up from germline, CDR1 is LNHDA and CDR2 is SQIVND (reference sequence). Trimming removed 3 bases from V and 1 base from J, with 10 bases in between. This CDR3 has 14 amino acids. The CDR3 loop reads CASSIRRESYEQYF. For the CDR3, the DNA is TGTGCCAGTAGTATTCGTAGGGAATCCTACGAGCAGTACTTC. Full variable domain (remainder filled in from reference TRBV19 and TRBJ2-7): DGGITQSPKYLFRKEGQNVTLSCEQNLNHDAMYWYRQDPGQGLRLIYYSQIVNDFQKGDIAEGYSVSREKKESFPLTVTSAQKNPTAFYLCASSIRRESYEQYFGPGTRLTVT.

The rearrangement uses TRBV24-1 and TRBJ2-7; 9 nucleotides line up with TRBD1. V shed 5 bases and J 4 bases; nucleotides not matched to a gene: 8. Germline V gene data show CDR1 as KGHDR and CDR2 as SFDVKD. The length of the CDR3 is 15 residues. For the CDR3, the DNA is TGTGCCACCAGTGCTTCCGGGACAGGGAATTACGAGCAGTACTTC. It specifies CATSASGTGNYEQYF.

The chain uses TRBV3-1 (or the pseudogene TRBV3-2) and TRBJ1-1; D gene uncertain. CDR3 length equals 13 residues. Per the germline V gene, CDR1 is LGHDT and CDR2 is YNNKEL (reference sequence). Trimming shortened V by 7 bases and J by 1 base, and 10 bases separated the two germline ends. CDR3 DNA sequence: TGTGCCAGCACCGGACTGCGGAACACTGAAGCTTTCTTT. This codes for CASTGLRNTEAFF.

The V call is TRBV6-1, the J call TRBJ2-3; tentative D call: TRBD1 (6 bases). The germline CDR1 and CDR2 sequences are MNHNS and SASEGT. CDR3 length: 16 amino acids. Trimming left V 1 base short and J 6 bases short, with 17 bases between. In DNA form, the CDR3 reads TGTGCCAGCAGTGAAGGGAGGACAGATAGCTGGGATACGCAGTATTTT. Protein: CASSEGRTDSWDTQYF.

The chain couples TRBV6-5 to TRBJ2-1; 11 bases line up with TRBD2. V gave up 8 bases and J gave up 4 bases; unmatched junction bases: 7. This CDR3 comprises 15 residues. Germline loops: CDR1 MNHEY, CDR2 SVGAGI. The CDR3 is CASRQTSGGYNEQFF. In nucleotides, the CDR3 is TGTGCCAGCCGGCAAACTAGCGGGGGATACAATGAGCAGTTCTTC.

This chain connects TRBV5-1 to TRBJ1-2, with D maybe TRBD1 (5 bases). The V gene's germline CDR1 is SGHRS and CDR2 YFSETQ. This CDR3 is built from 16 residues. V lost 4 bases and J lost 4, with 20 bases in between. The CDR3 sequence is CASSKSGTTVIYGYTF. The CDR3 DNA sequence: TGCGCCAGCAGCAAAAGCGGGACCACGGTGATCTATGGCTACACCTTC.

The rearrangement uses TRBV6-6 and TRBJ1-6, with D possibly being TRBD1 (6 bases). The germline gives CDR1 MNHNY, CDR2 SVGAGI (reference sequence). The CDR3 is 16 amino acids. V was shortened by 10 bases and J by 10 bases, with 26 bases between the two germline ends. The CDR3 here is CATYHGGIRGGSPLHF. CDR3 DNA sequence: TGTGCCACCTACCATGGTGGTATCAGGGGAGGATCACCCCTCCACTTT.

There are many counts of this clone. The chain links TRBV6-6 to TRBJ2-2, with 13 bases that match TRBD2. V shed 5 bases, J shed 0 bases, and the junction held 3 bases outside the gene matches. Germline-derived CDR1 and CDR2 are MNHNY and SVGAGI (reference sequence). CDR3 length equals 17 residues. CDR3 region: CASSPLAGGSNTGELFF. CDR3 bases: TGTGCCAGCAGTCCACTAGCGGGGGGGTCGAACACCGGGGAGCTGTTTTTT.

The chain carries TRBV29-1 and TRBJ1-1; 7 bases are shared with TRBD1. Trimming at V came to 5 bases and at J to 4 bases, leaving 7 bases not matched to a gene. There are 13 residues in the CDR3. CDR1 and CDR2 from the germline V gene are SQVTM and ANQGSEA. For the CDR3, the DNA is TGCAGCGTTCACAGGGGAAGGGGCACTGAAGCTTTCTTT. It translates to CSVHRGRGTEAFF.

The chain combines TRBV18 with TRBJ2-7; D is possibly TRBD2 (7 bases). Germline CDR1 KGHSH, CDR2 LQKENI. CDR3 length: 15 residues. V gave up 3 bases and J gave up 9 bases, with 21 bases separating them. CDR3 in amino acids: CASSPAGEGILGQYF. The CDR3, as DNA: TGTGCCAGCTCACCTGCAGGGGAGGGGATTCTGGGGCAGTACTTC.

This clone showed up just once. The chain joins TRBV27 to TRBJ1-1, with a tentative D call TRBD1 (5 bases). Trimming took 7 bases from V and 0 from J, leaving 15 bases between them. Germline V gene sequence: CDR1 MNHEY, CDR2 SMNVEV (reference sequence). The CDR3 runs 15 residues. The CDR3 is CASKGPRHMNTEAFF. In DNA form, the CDR3 reads TGTGCCAGCAAGGGACCGAGACACATGAACACTGAAGCTTTCTTT.

The chain carries TRBV20-1 and TRBJ1-1, with D maybe TRBD1 (6 bases). The CDR3 is 15 amino acids. Germline V gene data show CDR1 as DFQATT and CDR2 as SNEGSKA (reference sequence). Trimming took 3 bases from V and 5 from J, leaving 19 bases between them. The CDR3 nucleotides read TGCAGTGCTAGTGGTGCCTCAGGGGCTGGTACTGAAGCTTTCTTT. This translates into CSASGASGAGTEAFF.

The rearrangement joins TRBV6-5 to TRBJ1-1; tentatively, D is TRBD1 (6 bases). CDR1 is MNHEY, CDR2 SVGAGI, per germline. CDR3 length equals 15 residues. Between the trimmed V and J ends, which lost 0 bases and 4 bases, there was a span of 12 bases. The DNA for the CDR3 is TGTGCCAGCAGTTACTCGGGGGGCTTCGTCACTGAAGCTTTCTTT. As protein: CASSYSGGFVTEAFF.

The chain joins TRBV6-5 to TRBJ1-6, with a possible D match to TRBD1 (6 bases). From germline, CDR1 is MNHEY and CDR2 SVGAGI. Between the trimmed V and J ends, which lost 2 bases and 7 bases, there was a span of 15 bases. CDR3 size: 16 residues. The CDR3: CASSYRTRGPNSPLHF. CDR3 DNA: TGTGCCAGCAGTTACAGGACCAGGGGCCCCAATTCACCCCTCCACTTT.

The chain carries TRBV10-3 and TRBJ2-3; D perhaps matches TRBD2 (6 bases). The V gene lost 4 bases and the J gene lost 4 bases, with 15 bases spanning the gap. Germline V CDR1 and CDR2: ENHRY, SYGVKD. CDR3 length: 15 residues. For the CDR3, the DNA is TGTGCCATCAGTGGGAGGGGCGCCCCGGCAGATACGCAGTATTTT. Amino acid sequence: CAISGRGAPADTQYF.

The chain couples TRBV18 to TRBJ1-5; TRBD1 is a possible D gene (6 bases). The V end lost 8 bases, the J end lost 3 bases, and 11 bases lay between the germline ends. The CDR3 has 13 amino acids. The germline V gene encodes CDR1 KGHSH and CDR2 LQKENI. CDR3 nucleotide sequence: TGTGCCAGCCGGGGGCCCGCCAATCAGCCCCAGCATTTT. Its protein is CASRGPANQPQHF.

V is TRBV28 and J is TRBJ2-5; 8 positions agree with TRBD1. Germline CDR1 and CDR2: MDHEN and SYDVKM. This CDR3 comprises 15 residues. Trimming removed 5 bases from V and 2 bases from J; junction bases left unmatched: 7. CDR3 DNA: TGTGCCAGCAGTAGCAACAGGGGGTGGCAAGAGACCCAGTACTTC. Its protein is CASSSNRGWQETQYF.

This clone was recorded only once. V is TRBV5-1 and J is TRBJ1-4; 12 bases agree with TRBD1. V shed 4 bases and J 0 bases; nucleotides not matched to a gene: 4. This CDR3 has 17 residues. Germline-derived CDR1 and CDR2 are SGHRS and YFSETQ. The DNA for the CDR3 is TGCGCCAGCAGCGCCGGGACAGGGGGCACAACTAATGAAAAACTGTTTTTT. Protein: CASSAGTGGTTNEKLFF.